A selection of T cell receptor beta chains follows, all from one sample in a study of cytomegalovirus exposure and HLA in healthy donors. Libraries were prepared by immunoSEQ multiplex PCR; TCRdb keeps only in-frame clonotypes and omits some of them. Among 150,000 or so clones, roughly 70% were seen once, and the ten largest hold over 3%. Sample: PBMCs. These receptors were collected from a male donor in good health and CMV-seronegative. Each CDR3 is given with its conserved first and last residue. D genes are given only for firm matches. Part of the rows lack a size; the others show once, few, many or a class for expanded clones.

>TRBV4-2|NA|TRBJ2-7|few
CASSQGQVGGPYEQYF
TGTGCCAGCAGCCAGGGGCAGGTGGGGGGGCCGTACGAGCAGTACTTC
>TRBV27|TRBD1|TRBJ2-1|NA
CSSRQGYNNEQFF
TGTTCCAGTCGACAGGGGTATAACAATGAGCAGTTCTTC
>TRBV19|TRBD1|TRBJ2-2|NA
CASSRTGTNTGELFF
TGTGCCAGTAGCCGGACAGGGACGAACACCGGGGAGCTGTTTTTT
>TRBV7-9|NA|TRBJ2-3|NA
CASSLVGNTQYF
TGTGCCAGCAGCTTAGTGGGCAATACGCAGTATTTT
>TRBV10-3|NA|TRBJ2-1|NA
CAISGSGDEQFF
TGTGCCATCAGTGGCTCCGGGGATGAGCAGTTCTTC
>TRBV29-1|TRBD1|TRBJ1-1|NA
CSVGSLRTGTGYGTEAFF
TGCAGCGTTGGGTCATTACGGACAGGGACTGGCTATGGCACTGAAGCTTTCTTT
>TRBV21-1|NA|TRBJ1-1|NA
CASSKVEGAADAEAFF
TGTGCCAGCAGCAAAGTTGAGGGGGCCGCTGACGCGGAAGCTTTCTTT
>TRBV27|TRBD1|TRBJ1-5|NA
CASSSESGTGGFSNQPQHF
TGTGCCAGCAGCTCCGAATCCGGGACAGGAGGGTTTAGCAATCAGCCCCAGCATTTT
>TRBV5-6|TRBD1|TRBJ2-1|NA
CASSLVGTGDNEQFF
TGTGCCAGCAGCTTGGTTGGGACAGGAGACAATGAGCAGTTCTTC
>TRBV9|TRBD2|TRBJ2-7|NA
CASSPTGLAYYEQYF
TGTGCCAGCAGCCCAACGGGACTAGCTTACTACGAGCAGTACTTC
>TRBV7-9|TRBD1|TRBJ1-1|NA
CASSLGQAPEAFF
TGTGCCAGCAGCCTAGGACAGGCGCCCGAAGCTTTCTTT
>TRBV2|NA|TRBJ1-5|few
CASREGGGNQPQHF
TGTGCCAGCAGGGAGGGAGGAGGCAATCAGCCCCAGCATTTT
>TRBV19|NA|TRBJ2-7|NA
CASSMGIYYEQYF
TGTGCCAGTAGTATGGGCATCTACTACGAGCAGTACTTC
>TRBV10-3|NA|TRBJ1-1|NA
CAISESTVTEAFF
TGTGCCATCAGTGAGTCTACGGTCACTGAAGCTTTCTTT
>TRBV7-9|TRBD2|TRBJ2-2|NA
CASSPWTSGGPGELFF
TGTGCCAGCAGCCCGTGGACTAGCGGGGGGCCCGGGGAGCTGTTTTTT
>TRBV19|NA|TRBJ2-2|NA
CASSIQTNTGELFF
TGTGCCAGTAGTATCCAGACGAACACCGGGGAGCTGTTTTTT
>TRBV5-1|NA|TRBJ1-1|NA
CASSLGQAHTEAFF
TGCGCCAGCAGCTTGGGACAGGCACACACTGAAGCTTTCTTT
>TRBV7-2|NA|TRBJ1-5|NA
CASSPRDQPQHF
TGTGCCAGCAGCCCCCGGGATCAGCCCCAGCATTTT
>TRBV10-3|NA|TRBJ1-1|NA
CAISDPRTITEAFF
TGTGCCATCAGTGACCCCCGGACTATAACTGAAGCTTTCTTT
>TRBV30|NA|TRBJ2-1|once
CAWSVPAGSYNEQFF
TGTGCCTGGAGTGTACCGGCGGGGTCCTACAATGAGCAGTTCTTC
>TRBV5-6|NA|TRBJ1-2|NA
CASSPRERANYGYTF
TGTGCCAGCAGCCCACGGGAAAGGGCTAACTATGGCTACACCTTC
>TRBV5-1|NA|TRBJ2-1|NA
CASSAEGDQQFF
TGCGCCAGCAGCGCTGAGGGCGATCAGCAGTTCTTC
>TRBV28|TRBD2|TRBJ2-5|few
CASSYRGEETQYF
TGTGCCAGCAGTTACCGGGGGGAGGAGACCCAGTACTTC
>TRBV9|NA|TRBJ1-4|NA
CASSVQAGATNEKLFF
TGTGCCAGCAGCGTCCAAGCAGGGGCAACTAATGAAAAACTGTTTTTT
>TRBV5-1|NA|TRBJ2-3|NA
CASSLARGAKDTQYF
TGCGCCAGCAGCTTGGCTCGGGGGGCGAAAGATACGCAGTATTTT
>TRBV6-5|NA|TRBJ1-4|NA
CASSYGREVGVEKLFF
TGTGCCAGCAGTTACGGCAGGGAAGTAGGGGTTGAAAAACTGTTTTTT
>TRBV15|TRBD1|TRBJ1-5|once
CATSIMGQGRIQPQHF
TGTGCCACCAGCATCATGGGACAGGGTAGAATTCAGCCCCAGCATTTT
>TRBV5-1|NA|TRBJ2-3|NA
CASSLVGGGATDTQYF
TGCGCCAGCAGCTTGGTAGGGGGCGGGGCCACAGATACGCAGTATTTT
>TRBV7-2|NA|TRBJ2-5|NA
CASSFQGGVETQYF
TGTGCCAGCAGCTTCCAAGGGGGGGTGGAGACCCAGTACTTC
>TRBV7-9|TRBD2|TRBJ2-3|once
CSSSLPTSGLGTDTQYF
TGTTCCAGCAGCTTACCTACTAGCGGCTTGGGGACAGATACGCAGTATTTT
>TRBV7-9|TRBD2|TRBJ2-7|once
CSSSFGGGRDYEQYF
TGTTCCAGCAGCTTTGGGGGCGGGAGGGACTACGAGCAGTACTTC
>TRBV18|TRBD1|TRBJ2-3|NA
CASSRGQGTDTQYF
TGTGCCAGCTCAAGGGGACAGGGAACAGATACGCAGTATTTT
>TRBV25-1|TRBD1|TRBJ2-1|NA
CASSEGQGAKDEQFF
TGTGCCAGCAGTGAAGGACAGGGGGCTAAGGATGAGCAGTTCTTC
>TRBV29-1|NA|TRBJ1-2|NA
CSVEATGYGYTF
TGCAGCGTTGAGGCTACAGGCTATGGCTACACCTTC
>TRBV11-2|NA|TRBJ1-1|NA
CASSLILNTEAFF
TGTGCCAGCAGCTTAATCTTGAACACTGAAGCTTTCTTT
>TRBV6-5|TRBD1|TRBJ2-7|NA
CASSYSGQGATEQYF
TGTGCCAGCAGTTACTCGGGACAGGGGGCCACCGAGCAGTACTTC
>TRBV11-2|TRBD1|TRBJ2-2|NA
CASSVTSQGAGELFF
TGTGCCAGCAGCGTCACCTCACAGGGGGCCGGGGAGCTGTTTTTT
>TRBV7-9|TRBD1|TRBJ1-2|NA
CASSLAAGTGGYGYTF
TGTGCCAGCAGCTTAGCCGCGGGGACAGGGGGATATGGCTACACCTTC
>TRBV7-6|NA|TRBJ2-1|NA
CASSPPPPSKTLNEQFF
TGTGCCAGCAGCCCACCCCCTCCATCCAAGACTCTTAATGAGCAGTTCTTC
>TRBV7-9|TRBD1|TRBJ1-1|NA
CASSLAGTANTEAFF
TGTGCCAGCAGCTTGGCCGGGACAGCGAACACTGAAGCTTTCTTT
>TRBV9|NA|TRBJ2-1|once
CASSVEAPGGYNEQFF
TGTGCCAGCAGCGTAGAAGCCCCTGGAGGCTACAATGAGCAGTTCTTC
>TRBV6-1|TRBD1|TRBJ2-6|NA
CASSGGQPSGANVLTF
TGTGCCAGCAGTGGGGGACAGCCCTCTGGGGCCAACGTCCTGACTTTC
>TRBV5-1|TRBD1|TRBJ2-7|NA
CASSFWTGGQYEQYF
TGCGCCAGCAGCTTTTGGACAGGTGGCCAGTACGAGCAGTACTTC
>TRBV7-8|TRBD1|TRBJ2-7|NA
CASSLVGGFSSYEQYF
TGTGCCAGCAGCTTAGTAGGGGGCTTTTCCTCCTACGAGCAGTACTTC
>TRBV9|TRBD1|TRBJ1-5|few
CASSGGTGGSVQHF
TGTGCCAGCAGCGGAGGGACAGGGGGGTCGGTCCAGCATTTT
>TRBV7-9|NA|TRBJ1-6|NA
CSSSTLDMGTNSPLHF
TGTTCCAGCAGCACCCTGGACATGGGGACAAATTCACCCCTCCACTTT
>TRBV2|TRBD2|TRBJ2-3|NA
CASSGLAGLTDTQYF
TGTGCCAGCTCGGGACTAGCGGGCCTCACAGATACGCAGTATTTT
>TRBV7-9|NA|TRBJ1-2|NA
CASSQPRGGQTNYGYTF
TGTGCCAGCAGCCAGCCCCGAGGGGGACAAACTAACTATGGCTACACCTTC
>TRBV28|NA|TRBJ1-2|NA
CASSDTSNYGYTF
TGTGCCAGCAGTGACACTTCTAACTATGGCTACACCTTC
>TRBV5-8|TRBD1|TRBJ1-3|NA
CASSSTGGALGNTIYF
TGTGCCAGCAGCTCGACAGGGGGCGCGTTAGGAAACACCATATATTTT
>TRBV28|NA|TRBJ2-7|NA
CASSSPTPSSYEQYF
TGTGCCAGCAGTTCTCCCACACCTTCCTCCTACGAGCAGTACTTC
>TRBV19|TRBD1|TRBJ1-1|NA
CASTRGRLGTEAFF
TGTGCCAGTACCAGGGGGCGCCTCGGGACTGAAGCTTTCTTT
>TRBV7-8|TRBD1|TRBJ2-3|NA
CASSSRGQADTQYF
TGTGCCAGCAGCTCCCGAGGACAGGCAGATACGCAGTATTTT
>TRBV6-5|TRBD1|TRBJ1-6|NA
CASSSDRGRGNSPLHF
TGTGCCAGCAGTTCGGACAGGGGGCGGGGTAATTCACCCCTCCACTTT